The T cell receptor beta chain described here comes from a study of beta chain features in type 1 diabetes. General study results and limits: Within each of all four CD4+ subsets, Type 1 diabetes patients had TCRB CDR3s that were moderately but significantly shorter. Compared with healthy donors, patients appeared to share more similar naive, central memory and regulatory TCRB repertoires. The study left unresolved whether HLA type influences TCRB rearrangement.

The collection from each donor was one heparinised blood draw averaging roughly 0.12 L. CD4+ naive, central memory, regulatory and stem cell-like memory cells were sorted via CD45RO/CCR7/CD25/CD127/CD95/CD27. Sequenced material consisted of expressed TCRB transcripts (all of the isolated RNA was reverse transcribed). The method was immunoSEQ multiplex PCR; TCRdb's version includes in-frame clones alone and lacks a portion of them. The repertoire holds about 340,000 clones, with about a tenth as singletons. The CDR3 consists of 13 residues. Germline V gene data show CDR1 as KGHSH and CDR2 as LQKENI. The V and J ends lost 0 bases and 3 bases respectively, with 5 bases between them. Points on this clone: Its antigen is unknown. Other DNA sequences in this sample translate to the same CDR3.

Sequencing was done on a sample of central memory CD4+ T cells from blood. The receptor was isolated from a man between 25 and 39 years old with type 1 diabetes. The gene calls are TRBV18 and TRBJ2-5; D possibly corresponds to TRBD1 (5 bases). CDR3 residues: CASSPPGEETQYF. The CDR3 region has the DNA TGTGCCAGCTCACCACCAGGGGAAGAGACCCAGTACTTC.